This T cell receptor beta chain was captured by sequencing in a study of blood T cell repertoires in COVID-19. How the authors handled the data: Counts of nucleated cells, estimated from reference gene primer amplification, were obtained. The protocol was immunoSEQ multiplex PCR, while the TCRdb copy is restricted to in-frame clones and leaves out a portion. D and trimming were read from the DNA, whereas the V and J calls and clone size are those reported in that table. The repertoire includes over 75,000 clones, under 85% of them detected once, and approximately 10% sits in the top ten. V lost 4 bases and J 2 bases, leaving 14 bases between the germline ends. The germline CDR1 and CDR2 sequences are MGHDK and SYGVNS. The length of the CDR3 is 15 residues.

The V call is TRBV25-1, the J call TRBJ2-5; TRBD1 is a possible D gene (7 bases). Material: peripheral blood. The TCR sequence derives from a man between 65 and 85 years old with acute or convalescent COVID-19. The CDR3 bases are TGTGCCAGCAGTGCCAGGGGGGCCGGTCAAGAGACCCAGTACTTC. Its translation is CASSARGAGQETQYF.